One and the same sample provided the 30 T cell receptor beta chains below, sequenced in a study of cytomegalovirus exposure and HLA in healthy donors. Researchers ran the PCR with 60 Vbeta and 13 Jbeta primers. The assay was immunoSEQ multiplex PCR, and TCRdb's table has in-frame clones only and misses some. Of some 90,000 clones in the sample, around three quarters are singletons; the top ten hold more than 2.5%. Source material: PBMCs. These receptors were taken from a man in his forties in good health and CMV-seronegative.

This clone was counted only a few times. The chain combines TRBV5-6 with TRBJ1-1, with unresolved D. With 4 bases removed from V and 4 bases from J, the gap between germline ends came to 17 bases. Germline lookup yields CDR1 SGHDT and CDR2 YYEEEE. CDR3 length: 15 amino acids. The CDR3 loop is CASSLDRGLGTEAFF. CDR3 bases: TGTGCCAGCAGCCTTGATCGGGGTCTGGGCACTGAAGCTTTCTTT.

The rearrangement uses TRBV5-6 and TRBJ2-3; 8 positions match TRBD1. Unmatched junction bases numbered 5, after V lost 0 bases and J lost 5 bases. Germline V CDR1 and CDR2: SGHDT, YYEEEE. CDR3 length: 15 amino acids. CDR3 sequence: CASSLVTGAIDTQYF. In DNA form, the CDR3 reads TGTGCCAGCAGCTTGGTGACAGGGGCCATAGATACGCAGTATTTT.

This rearrangement joins TRBV2 to TRBJ1-2; 7 nucleotides align to TRBD1. V lost 6 bases to trimming and J lost 8 bases; unmatched junction nucleotides: 12. The germline gives CDR1 SNHLY, CDR2 FYNNEI. This CDR3 spans 14 amino acids. CDR3 bases: TGTGCCAGCAGCACCTCCTCTACAGGGGTAGGCTACACCTTC. Protein: CASSTSSTGVGYTF.

This chain joins TRBV5-6 and TRBJ2-6, with D unresolved. Trimming shortened V by 4 bases and J by 1 base, and 9 bases separated the two germline ends. In germline, CDR1 is SGHDT, CDR2 YYEEEE. The CDR3 is 15 residues long. In nucleotides, the CDR3 is TGTGCCAGCAGCCTCGGTCGATCTGGGGCCAACGTCCTGACTTTC. It codes for CASSLGRSGANVLTF. Drawing the rest from reference TRBV5-6 and TRBJ2-6, the complete variable domain is DAGVTQSPTHLIKTRGQQVTLRCSPKSGHDTVSWYQQALGQGPQFIFQYYEEEERQRGNFPDRFSGHQFPNYSSELNVNALLLGDSALYLCASSLGRSGANVLTFGAGSRLTVL.

The chain uses TRBV9 and TRBJ2-1; 13 bases are shared with TRBD2. J was trimmed by 9 bases and V by 0 bases; bases with no gene match: 9. The CDR3 totals 17 residues. The germline gives CDR1 SGDLS, CDR2 YYNGEE. The CDR3, as DNA: TGTGCCAGCAGCGTAGAACCACTAGCGGGGGGGCACGGTGAGCAGTTCTTC. This translates into CASSVEPLAGGHGEQFF. Filled out from reference TRBV9 and TRBJ2-1, the complete variable domain reads DSGVTQTPKHLITATGQRVTLRCSPRSGDLSVYWYQQSLDQGLQFLIQYYNGEERAKGNILERFSAQQFPDLHSELNLSSLELGDSALYFCASSVEPLAGGHGEQFFGPGTRLTVL.

The genes are TRBV27 and TRBJ2-1; 11 positions agree with TRBD2. Unmatched junction bases numbered 5, after V lost 6 bases and J lost 7 bases. The CDR3 loop spans 14 amino acids. The germline V gene encodes CDR1 MNHEY and CDR2 SMNVEV (reference sequence). The CDR3 protein is CASRVAGGPNEQFF. In DNA form, the CDR3 reads TGTGCCAGCAGGGTAGCGGGGGGGCCGAATGAGCAGTTCTTC.

This clone was observed a few times. The CDR3 is CASSFGGSRGANEQFF. The CDR3 coding sequence is TGTGCCAGCAGCTTCGGGGGTAGCCGAGGTGCGAATGAGCAGTTCTTC. The chain uses TRBV5-4 and TRBJ2-1; D possibly corresponds to TRBD2 (6 bases). V gave up 2 bases and J gave up 7 bases, with 19 bases separating them. The CDR3 sequence is 16 residues long. Germline CDR1 is SGHNT and CDR2 is YYREEE (reference sequence).

This clone was seen once. This chain uses TRBV7-9 with TRBJ2-7; the D is unclear. Germline V gene data show CDR1 as SEHNR and CDR2 as FQNEAQ (reference sequence). V lost 5 bases and J 4 bases, leaving 6 bases between the germline ends. This CDR3 is built from 11 residues. CDR3 residues: CASSPIYEQYF. The CDR3 DNA reads TGTGCCAGCAGCCCTATTTACGAGCAGTACTTC.

This rearrangement joins TRBV4-3 to TRBJ1-2; weak D call: TRBD1 (6 bases). Looked up from germline, CDR1 is LGHNA and CDR2 is YSLEER. The CDR3 extends over 15 amino acids. The V end was cut by 3 bases, the J end by 3 bases, with 14 bases between. CDR3 DNA sequence: TGCGCCAGCAGCCACACTTTGACAGGAGACTATGGCTACACCTTC. It encodes CASSHTLTGDYGYTF.

The chain employs TRBV28 and TRBJ2-3, with D unclear. V lost 6 bases and J 2 bases, leaving 15 bases between the germline ends. CDR3 length equals 15 residues. Per germline, CDR1 MDHEN and CDR2 SYDVKM. The CDR3 sequence: CASRVVADITDTQYF. The CDR3 nucleotides read TGTGCCAGCAGGGTGGTAGCAGATATCACAGATACGCAGTATTTT.

This clone came up once. The rearrangement joins TRBV6-6 to TRBJ2-3; the D gene is possibly TRBD2 (6 bases). Germline V gene sequence: CDR1 MNHNY, CDR2 SVGAGI (reference sequence). CDR3 length: 16 residues. V lost 8 bases, J lost 3 bases, and 21 bases lay in between. The CDR3 is CASGFYSGLATDTQYF. The CDR3 bases are TGTGCCAGCGGCTTTTATTCGGGCCTAGCGACAGATACGCAGTATTTT.

This clone was seen only a few times. The V call is TRBV9, the J call TRBJ1-3; D gene uncertain. Germline V gene lookup returns CDR1 SGDLS and CDR2 YYNGEE. V lost 0 bases, J lost 0 bases, and 7 bases lay in between. CDR3 length equals 15 residues. CDR3 protein: CASSVAGLSGNTIYF. CDR3 bases: TGTGCCAGCAGCGTAGCAGGTCTCTCTGGAAACACCATATATTTT. The variable domain in full, completed from reference TRBV9 and TRBJ1-3, reads DSGVTQTPKHLITATGQRVTLRCSPRSGDLSVYWYQQSLDQGLQFLIQYYNGEERAKGNILERFSAQQFPDLHSELNLSSLELGDSALYFCASSVAGLSGNTIYFGEGSWLTVV.

This clone was observed a few times. V and J are TRBV18 and TRBJ2-1, with TRBD1 matching over 9 bases. V shed 0 bases and J 6 bases; nucleotides not matched to a gene: 6. The CDR3 sequence is 16 residues long. CDR1 is KGHSH, CDR2 LQKENI, per germline. The CDR3 reads CASSPPGQGISNEQFF. CDR3 sequence (DNA): TGTGCCAGCTCACCACCGGGACAGGGTATAAGCAATGAGCAGTTCTTC.

In this sample, this clone is medium-sized (0.01 to 0.1%). The chain combines TRBV19 with TRBJ2-3, with 9 bases identical to TRBD1. V shed 5 bases, J shed 3 bases, and the junction held 9 bases outside the gene matches. CDR1 LNHDA and CDR2 SQIVND come from the germline V gene (reference sequence). The CDR3 runs 16 residues. CDR3 bases: TGTGCCAGTAGTCTCCCCCCGGGACAGGGAACAGATACGCAGTATTTT. The encoded protein is CASSLPPGQGTDTQYF.

The chain uses TRBV5-6 and TRBJ1-2, with D unresolved. CDR1 is SGHDT, CDR2 YYEEEE, per germline. The V end lost 1 base, the J end lost 4 bases, and 8 bases lay between the germline ends. This CDR3 spans 13 amino acids. The CDR3, as DNA: TGTGCCAGCAGCTTGACAGTGAGCTATGGCTACACCTTC. Translation gives CASSLTVSYGYTF.

The V call is TRBV10-1, the J call TRBJ1-4; the match to TRBD1 covers 8 bases. Unmatched junction bases numbered 5, after V lost 2 bases and J lost 0 bases. This CDR3 region has 17 residues. CDR1 and CDR2 from the germline V gene are WNHNN and SYGVQD (reference sequence). This CDR3 reads CASSEAPTGATNEKLFF. CDR3 DNA: TGCGCCAGCAGTGAGGCCCCGACAGGGGCAACTAATGAAAAACTGTTTTTT.

The gene calls are TRBV6-1 and TRBJ1-1; TRBD1 matches 8 bases. The CDR3 loop spans 13 amino acids. The ends lost 5 bases at V and 4 bases at J; junction bases unmatched: 3. Germline CDR1 MNHNS, CDR2 SASEGT. The CDR3 DNA is TGTGCCAGCAGTTCGGACAGGGTCACTGAAGCTTTCTTT. Protein product: CASSSDRVTEAFF.

The rearrangement links TRBV7-3 to TRBJ2-1, with TRBD1 identical over 7 bases. In germline, CDR1 is SGHTA, CDR2 FQGTGA. Germline trimming cut 8 bases from V and 5 bases from J; bases unmatched to any gene: 3. The CDR3 spans 12 residues. CDR3 sequence: CASEGANNEQFF. The CDR3 DNA follows: TGTGCCAGCGAGGGGGCGAACAATGAGCAGTTCTTC.

The rearrangement links TRBV6-1 to TRBJ1-1; weak D call: TRBD1 (5 bases). Germline lookup yields CDR1 MNHNS and CDR2 SASEGT. Trimming shortened V by 5 bases and J by 2 bases, and 12 bases separated the two germline ends. The CDR3 has 14 amino acids. The CDR3 bases are TGTGCCAGCAGTCGGGTAGGGGAAAACACTGAAGCTTTCTTT. It encodes CASSRVGENTEAFF.

The CDR3 spells CASSLRGGTDTQYF. The CDR3 coding sequence is TGTGCCAGCAGCTTAAGGGGGGGCACAGATACGCAGTATTTT. V usage is TRBV7-3 and J usage is TRBJ2-3; D may be TRBD2 (6 bases). Germline V lookup: CDR1 SGHTA, CDR2 FQGTGA. The ends were cut back, 1 base at V and 1 base at J, with 6 bases in the middle. There are 14 residues in the CDR3. The variable domain in full, completed from reference TRBV7-3 and TRBJ2-3, reads GAGVSQTPSNKVTEKGKYVELRCDPISGHTALYWYRQSLGQGPEFLIYFQGTGAADDSGLPNDRFFAVRPEGSVSTLKIQRTERGDSAVYLCASSLRGGTDTQYFGPGTRLTVL.

The V and J genes are TRBV10-3 and TRBJ1-6, with D tentatively TRBD1 (5 bases). With 2 bases removed from V and 3 bases from J, the gap between germline ends came to 8 bases. The CDR3 is 15 residues long. Germline CDR1 ENHRY, CDR2 SYGVKD. CDR3 bases: TGTGCCATCAGTGAGGGGGGGAGCTATAATTCACCCCTCCACTTT. Translated: CAISEGGSYNSPLHF.

V and J are TRBV6-6 and TRBJ2-5; 9 bases are shared with TRBD2. This CDR3 contains 13 residues. Germline-derived CDR1 and CDR2 are MNHNY and SVGAGI (reference sequence). V trimming: 7 bases; J trimming: 6 bases; junction bases outside the gene matches: 6. Written as DNA, the CDR3 is TGTGCCAGCACAAGTAGCGGGGGCAAGACCCAGTACTTC. Translation: CASTSSGGKTQYF.

The V gene is TRBV5-4, the J gene TRBJ2-7, with a possible D match to TRBD2 (7 bases). V gave up 2 bases and J gave up 7 bases, with 13 bases separating them. The germline CDR1 and CDR2 sequences are SGHNT and YYREEE (reference sequence). There are 13 residues in the CDR3. The CDR3 coding sequence is TGTGCCAGCAGCTTTGTCCGGGGGGCAGAGCAGTACTTC. It is translated as CASSFVRGAEQYF.

This clone is a singleton in its sample. J is TRBJ2-1 and V is TRBV7-7, with 8 bases matching TRBD2. Germline values: CDR1 SSHAT, CDR2 FNYEAQ (reference sequence). This CDR3 region has 16 residues. V trimming: 11 bases; J trimming: 8 bases; junction bases outside the gene matches: 20. CDR3 region: CAVANSGTRSPDEQFF. In nucleotides, the CDR3 is TGTGCCGTAGCTAATTCCGGGACTAGAAGTCCAGATGAGCAGTTCTTC.

The CDR3 region has the DNA TGCGCCAGCAGCTTGTTCCGACAGGGGGGCGAGCAGTACTTC. As protein: CASSLFRQGGEQYF. The chain joins TRBV5-1 to TRBJ2-7, with 9 bases lining up with TRBD1. From germline, CDR1 is SGHRS and CDR2 YFSETQ. V lost 1 base, J lost 6 bases, and 5 bases stayed unmatched. The CDR3 is made up of 14 amino acids.

CDR3 DNA sequence: TGTGCCAGCAGTTACTCGAGCAGGGGGCGCGACCAGCCCCAGCATTTT. This encodes CASSYSSRGRDQPQHF. The chain recombines TRBV6-5 with TRBJ1-5; TRBD1 agrees at 8 bases. The CDR3 spans 16 residues. Trimming at V came to 0 bases and at J to 7 bases, leaving 8 bases not matched to a gene. Per the germline V gene, CDR1 is MNHEY and CDR2 is SVGAGI.

The V call is TRBV9, the J call TRBJ1-2; 9 bases align to TRBD1. From germline, CDR1 is SGDLS and CDR2 YYNGEE. The V and J ends lost 4 bases and 5 bases, in that order; junction bases with no gene match: 9. This CDR3 has 15 amino acids. Written as DNA, the CDR3 is TGTGCCAGCAGCTCGCGGACAGGGGAGAGGTATGGCTACACCTTC. This sequence encodes CASSSRTGERYGYTF.

The gene calls are TRBV5-1 and TRBJ1-2, with TRBD1 matching 9 bases. CDR1 is SGHRS, CDR2 YFSETQ, per germline. Losses at the gene ends were 3 bases for V and 3 bases for J; bases not matched to a gene: 6. This CDR3 contains 15 residues. Here the CDR3 reads CASSWTGAADYGYTF. The CDR3 DNA follows: TGCGCCAGCAGCTGGACAGGGGCGGCGGACTATGGCTACACCTTC.

The chain recombines TRBV5-1 with TRBJ2-7, with TRBD2 matching over 9 bases. CDR1 is SGHRS and CDR2 is YFSETQ in the germline V gene. CDR3 length: 17 amino acids. V lost 0 bases and J lost 0; bases outside the gene matches: 7. CDR3 amino acids: CASSLGGSGGNSYEQYF. The CDR3 DNA reads TGCGCCAGCAGCTTGGGTGGTAGCGGGGGAAACTCCTACGAGCAGTACTTC.

The chain carries TRBV19 and TRBJ2-7, with D perhaps matching TRBD1 (6 bases). Deletions cut 4 bases from V and 3 bases from J, with 13 bases between. Germline V lookup: CDR1 LNHDA, CDR2 SQIVND (reference sequence). The CDR3 contains 14 residues. The CDR3 DNA is TGTGCCAGTAGTACGCTCGGGACATACTACGAGCAGTACTTC. This encodes CASSTLGTYYEQYF. The complete variable domain, with remaining parts taken from reference TRBV19 and TRBJ2-7, reads DGGITQSPKYLFRKEGQNVTLSCEQNLNHDAMYWYRQDPGQGLRLIYYSQIVNDFQKGDIAEGYSVSREKKESFPLTVTSAQKNPTAFYLCASSTLGTYYEQYFGPGTRLTVT.